The entry that follows covers one T cell receptor (beta chain) sequence. The antigen remains unidentified. Just one base apart from a much larger clone, this may be a read error. CDR3 length: 13 residues. Germline V gene data show CDR1 as SGHTA and CDR2 as FQGNSA. The data derive from a study of Graves' ophthalmopathy and Graves' hyperthyroidism. Study findings and constraints: A 13-signature model separated ophthalmopathy from stable hyperthyroidism, reaching around 88% sensitivity and approximately 81% specificity cross-validated. Detected in blood as well were most expanded thyroid clonotypes with frequency above 0.001.

RNA served as the template for amplifying TCR beta CDR3 regions. First-round RT-PCR relied on HTBI primers, and a second-round multiplex PCR came next. TCRdb re-derived calls from the multiplex PCR reads in MiXCR, one entry per CDR3 protein. The sample has around 590,000 distinct CDR3 sequences; about 40% are singletons. The study recruited hyperthyroidism patients aged 18 to 65 who were newly diagnosed, under 2 months' duration. A diagnosis was made from clinical symptoms together with serum thyroxine, TRAb, thyroid ultrasound and orbital computed tomography. The material sequenced was peripheral blood or thyroid tissue (not recorded which). The TCR originated in an adult man with Graves' hyperthyroidism. The genes are TRBV7-2 and TRBJ1-1, with D perhaps matching TRBD1 (5 bases). The chain's CDR3 is CASSFLGVTEAIF. CDR3 nucleotide sequence: TGTGCCAGCAGCTTTTTAGGGGTAACTGAAGCTATCTTT.